A selection of T cell receptor beta chains follows, all from one sample in a study of T cell responses to AZD1222 COVID-19 vaccine. Produced via immunoSEQ multiplex PCR; TCRdb's table is partial and in-frame only. The table records around 150,000 clones, around four fifths of them present only once. Sequencing was performed on peripheral blood, taken on day 0 of AZD1222 vaccination. These TCRs come from an adult in good health. CDR3s include the opening cysteine and the closing phenylalanine or tryptophan. The D gene is left open where the match is weak. Rows give clone size only sometimes, using once, few, many, or a class for an expanded clone.

>TRBV5-8|TRBJ2-7|-|-
CASSFRGPSGEQYF
TGTGCCAGCAGCTTTCGAGGGCCCTCCGGCGAGCAGTACTTC
>TRBV3-1/TRBV3-2|TRBJ2-7|-|TRBD2
CANSHTPGGREQYF
TGTGCCAACAGCCACACACCGGGGGGGCGGGAGCAGTACTTC
>TRBV6-1|TRBJ1-5|-|TRBD1
CASSEDWTGASWPQHF
TGTGCCAGCAGTGAAGATTGGACAGGCGCCTCTTGGCCCCAGCATTTT
>TRBV7-8|TRBJ1-1|once|TRBD1
CASSRATGDTEAFF
TGTGCCAGCAGCCGCGCGACAGGGGACACTGAAGCTTTCTTT
>TRBV18|TRBJ1-2|-|-
CASSPDSQEGYTF
TGTGCCAGCTCGCCTGACAGTCAAGAGGGCTACACCTTC
>TRBV28|TRBJ1-1|-|-
CASSLRGLGGAFF
TGTGCCAGCAGTTTGCGGGGACTAGGTGGAGCTTTCTTT
>TRBV24-1|TRBJ1-2|-|-
CATSDFRGRGYTF
TGTGCCACCAGTGATTTTAGGGGACGCGGCTACACCTTC
>TRBV24-1|TRBJ2-1|-|-
CATSDPEGQFYNEQFF
TGTGCCACCAGTGATCCGGAGGGACAGTTTTACAATGAGCAGTTCTTC
>TRBV3-1/TRBV3-2|TRBJ1-2|-|-
CASSQEVRNGYTF
TGTGCCAGCAGCCAAGAGGTACGGAATGGCTACACCTTC
>TRBV4-1|TRBJ1-2|-|-
CASSPRKTDNYGYTF
TGCGCCAGCAGCCCACGAAAAACAGACAACTATGGCTACACCTTC
>TRBV28|TRBJ1-5|-|-
CASSFLSNQPQHF
TGTGCCAGCAGTTTCCTTTCTAATCAGCCCCAGCATTTT
>TRBV30|TRBJ1-1|-|-
CAWSAPPGRQEAFF
TGTGCCTGGAGTGCCCCTCCGGGTCGGCAAGAAGCTTTCTTT
>TRBV2|TRBJ1-1|-|TRBD1
CASRGGQGVPNTEAFF
TGTGCCAGCAGGGGAGGACAGGGCGTTCCGAACACTGAAGCTTTCTTT
>TRBV6-1|TRBJ1-3|-|-
CASSEDRYGHSGNTIYF
TGTGCCAGCAGTGAAGATCGGTATGGCCACTCTGGAAACACCATATATTTT
>TRBV30|TRBJ1-4|-|-
CAWSPQGIEKLFF
TGTGCCTGGAGTCCCCAGGGAATTGAAAAACTGTTTTTT
>TRBV10-3|TRBJ2-3|-|-
CAISTAGRGTDTQYF
TGTGCCATCAGTACAGCGGGCCGCGGGACAGATACGCAGTATTTT
>TRBV14|TRBJ1-1|-|-
CASSQGVRRAMNTEAFF
TGTGCCAGCAGCCAAGGGGTCCGTAGAGCTATGAACACTGAAGCTTTCTTT
>TRBV9|TRBJ1-2|-|TRBD1
CASSAGTGPDNYGYTF
TGTGCCAGCAGCGCCGGGACAGGGCCAGATAACTATGGCTACACCTTC
>TRBV5-1|TRBJ2-2|-|TRBD2
CASSLDGLGNTGELFF
TGCGCCAGCAGCTTGGATGGACTAGGGAACACCGGGGAGCTGTTTTTT